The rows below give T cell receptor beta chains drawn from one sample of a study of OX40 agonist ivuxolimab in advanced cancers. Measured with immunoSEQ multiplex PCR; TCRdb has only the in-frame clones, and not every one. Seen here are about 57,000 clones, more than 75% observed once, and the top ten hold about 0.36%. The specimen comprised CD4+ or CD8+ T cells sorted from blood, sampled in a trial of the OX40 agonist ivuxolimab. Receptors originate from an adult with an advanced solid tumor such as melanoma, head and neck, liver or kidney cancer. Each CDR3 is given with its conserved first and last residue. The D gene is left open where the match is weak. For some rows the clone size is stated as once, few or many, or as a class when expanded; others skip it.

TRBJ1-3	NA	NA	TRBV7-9	CASSSLRGAGNTIYF	TGTGCCAGCAGCTCCCTCCGGGGCGCGGGAAACACCATATATTTT
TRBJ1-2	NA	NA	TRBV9	CASSVQGAGSRGYTF	TGTGCCAGCAGCGTACAAGGGGCAGGCTCGCGTGGCTACACCTTC
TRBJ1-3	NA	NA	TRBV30	CAWTFSRAGNTIYF	TGTGCCTGGACCTTTTCGAGGGCTGGAAACACCATATATTTT
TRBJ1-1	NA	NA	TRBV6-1	CASKDSTHTEAFF	TGTGCCAGCAAAGATTCTACGCACACTGAAGCTTTCTTT
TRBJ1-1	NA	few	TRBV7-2	CASSFLGAELTEAFF	TGTGCCAGCAGCTTCCTCGGGGCTGAACTCACTGAAGCTTTCTTT
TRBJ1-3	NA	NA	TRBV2	CASSRQLPGSGNTIYF	TGTGCCAGCAGCAGACAGCTACCCGGCTCTGGAAACACCATATATTTT
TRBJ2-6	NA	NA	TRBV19	CASSNPRPGANVLTF	TGTGCCAGTAGTAACCCCAGGCCCGGGGCCAACGTCCTGACTTTC
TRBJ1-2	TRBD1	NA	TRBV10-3	CATRGTGGIYTF	TGTGCCACCCGTGGGACAGGGGGTATCTACACCTTC
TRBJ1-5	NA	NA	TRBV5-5	CASPSRGRRQPQHF	TGTGCCAGCCCCTCCCGGGGGCGGAGGCAGCCCCAGCATTTT
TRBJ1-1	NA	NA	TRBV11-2	CASSLVRSTEAFF	TGTGCCAGCAGCCTCGTCCGGTCCACTGAAGCTTTCTTT
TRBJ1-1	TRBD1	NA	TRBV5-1	CASSWSAQGGTEAFF	TGCGCCAGCAGCTGGAGCGCCCAGGGGGGAACTGAAGCTTTCTTT
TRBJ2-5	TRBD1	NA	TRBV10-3	CAISAQGAETQYF	TGTGCCATCAGTGCACAGGGGGCGGAGACCCAGTACTTC
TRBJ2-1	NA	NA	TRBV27	CASSLRGTSYNEQFF	TGTGCCAGCAGTTTACGAGGGACATCCTACAATGAGCAGTTCTTC
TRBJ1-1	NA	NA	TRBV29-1	CSVENMDTEAFF	TGCAGCGTTGAGAACATGGACACTGAAGCTTTCTTT
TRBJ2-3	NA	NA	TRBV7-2	CASSFTGGPTDTQYF	TGTGCCAGCAGCTTTACCGGGGGGCCCACAGATACGCAGTATTTT
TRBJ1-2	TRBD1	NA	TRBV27	CASSLVAGGGYGYTF	TGTGCCAGCAGTTTAGTGGCAGGGGGTGGCTATGGCTACACCTTC
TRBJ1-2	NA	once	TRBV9	CASSESPQGLPGYTF	TGTGCCAGCAGCGAGTCGCCACAGGGTTTACCTGGCTACACCTTC
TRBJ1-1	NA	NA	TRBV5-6	CASSLYLGDTEAFF	TGTGCCAGCAGCTTGTATCTGGGAGACACTGAAGCTTTCTTT
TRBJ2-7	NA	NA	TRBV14	CASSQYQGSYEQYF	TGTGCCAGCAGCCAATACCAGGGCTCCTACGAGCAGTACTTC
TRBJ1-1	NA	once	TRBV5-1	CASLKTAGLNTEAFF	TGCGCCAGCCTGAAGACAGCTGGGTTGAACACTGAAGCTTTCTTT
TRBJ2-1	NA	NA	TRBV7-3	CASSSGSYNEQFF	TGTGCCAGCAGCTCTGGGTCCTACAATGAGCAGTTCTTC
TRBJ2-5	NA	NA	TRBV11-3	CASSFTPGPPHF	TGTGCCAGCAGCTTTACTCCGGGACCGCCTCACTTC
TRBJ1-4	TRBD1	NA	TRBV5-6	CASSLRLGTGATGKGKLFF	TGTGCCAGCAGCTTGCGTCTCGGGACAGGGGCTACAGGGAAAGGAAAACTGTTTTTT
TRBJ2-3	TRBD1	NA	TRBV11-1	CASSVQGITDTQYF	TGTGCCAGCAGTGTACAGGGGATAACAGATACGCAGTATTTT
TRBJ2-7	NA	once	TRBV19	CASKGGSSLNPYEQYF	TGTGCCAGTAAAGGCGGCTCCAGTTTGAACCCTTACGAGCAGTACTTC
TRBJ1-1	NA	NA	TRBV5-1	CASSPDGNTEAFF	TGCGCCAGCAGCCCGGACGGGAACACTGAAGCTTTCTTT
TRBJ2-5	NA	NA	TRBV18	CASSPGTYQETQYF	TGTGCCAGCTCACCGGGGACATACCAAGAGACCCAGTACTTC
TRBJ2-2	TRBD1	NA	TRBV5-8	CASSLVRGTGNPGELFF	TGTGCCAGCAGCTTGGTGAGGGGGACAGGGAATCCCGGGGAGCTGTTTTTT
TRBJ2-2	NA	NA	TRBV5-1	CASSLVGGELFF	TGCGCCAGCAGCTTGGTGGGCGGGGAGCTGTTTTTT
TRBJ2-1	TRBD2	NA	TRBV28	CASSAPGLAQNEQFF	TGTGCCAGCAGTGCCCCGGGACTAGCTCAGAATGAGCAGTTCTTC
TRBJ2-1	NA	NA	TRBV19	CASRRQGSGSGHYNEQFF	TGTGCCAGTAGGAGACAGGGCTCGGGGAGCGGGCACTACAATGAGCAGTTCTTC
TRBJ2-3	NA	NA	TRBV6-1	CASSLLTDTQYF	TGTGCCAGCAGTCTCTTGACGGATACGCAGTATTTT
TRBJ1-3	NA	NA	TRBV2	CASSEWGSSGNTIYF	TGTGCCAGCAGTGAATGGGGGAGCTCTGGAAACACCATATATTTT
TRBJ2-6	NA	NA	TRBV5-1	CASSLDGSSGANVLTF	TGCGCCAGCAGCTTGGACGGCAGCTCTGGGGCCAACGTCCTGACTTTC
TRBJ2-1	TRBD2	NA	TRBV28	CASSKTGLAAWEQFF	TGTGCCAGCAGTAAAACGGGACTAGCGGCATGGGAGCAGTTCTTC